This section outlines one T cell receptor beta chain sequence together with its context. The data are from a study of blood T cell repertoires in COVID-19. Study at large: Italy, Spain and the United States were the sources of the convalescent and acute COVID-19 samples. PBMCs, B-cell-depleted T cells, or T cells were the source of the cDNA or gDNA that made up the material.

In the original workflow: Quantification of nucleated cells was approximated via reference gene primer amplification. Profiled with immunoSEQ multiplex PCR; TCRdb holds only in-frame clones, not every one. The V and J calls and clone size were taken over from that table, and D and trimming were inferred from the DNA. This table has roughly 250,000 clones, approximately 84% appearing once. The clonotype was recovered from a man aged 50-59 years with acute or convalescent COVID-19. The sample consisted of peripheral blood.

CDR3: CATSDPTVEETQYF. In DNA, the CDR3 is TGTGCCACCAGTGACCCGACAGTAGAGGAGACCCAGTACTTC. The chain uses TRBV24-1 and TRBJ2-5; D might be TRBD1 (5 bases). Trimming shortened V by 4 bases and J by 5 bases, and 13 bases separated the two germline ends. The CDR3 contains 14 residues. Per germline, CDR1 KGHDR and CDR2 SFDVKD.